This T cell receptor beta chain was sequenced during a study of blood T cell repertoires in COVID-19. Assay used: immunoSEQ multiplex PCR; TCRdb lists only in-frame clones, some missing. The profile shows approximately 190,000 clones, about 88% of them singletons. V lost 5 bases to trimming and J lost 5 bases, with 12 bases between them. There are 13 residues in the CDR3. The germline CDR1 and CDR2 sequences are LNHDA and SQIVND (reference sequence). The sequenced sample consisted of peripheral blood. The chain is built from TRBV19 and TRBJ1-1, with a weak D call TRBD1 (5 bases). The receptor was isolated from a man aged 25 to 40 with active or convalescent COVID-19. The CDR3: CASSGGFGTEAFF. The CDR3 DNA follows: TGTGCCAGTAGTGGGGGGTTCGGGACTGAAGCTTTCTTT.